Listed here are 20 T cell receptor beta chains from one sample, sequenced in a study of blood T cell repertoires in COVID-19. The assay was immunoSEQ multiplex PCR, and TCRdb's table has in-frame clones only and misses some. The table lists about 220,000 clones, 70% to 90% of them singletons. The sequenced material came from PBMCs or T cells enriched from blood (not recorded which). These receptors came from a woman between 50 and 59 years old with acute COVID-19.

The chain links TRBV11-3 to TRBJ1-1; D gene uncertain. V was clipped by 0 bases and J by 4 bases, with 6 bases between them. This CDR3 comprises 13 residues. CDR1 and CDR2 (germline): SGHNT, YENEEA. The chain's CDR3 is CASSLDPVTEAFF. CDR3 in DNA: TGTGCCAGCAGCTTAGATCCAGTCACTGAAGCTTTCTTT.

The V call is TRBV11-2, the J call TRBJ2-1, with D uncertain. The ends were cut back, 5 bases at V and 1 base at J, with 6 bases in the middle. The CDR3 has 13 amino acids. Germline V gives CDR1 SGHAT, CDR2 FQNNGV. In DNA form, the CDR3 reads TGTGCCAGCAGCCCCCGGTCCTACAATGAGCAGTTCTTC. It encodes CASSPRSYNEQFF.

The chain combines TRBV19 with TRBJ1-5; TRBD1 might be the D (5 bases). The CDR3 runs to 15 residues. The ends were cut back, 9 bases at V and 5 bases at J, with 20 bases in the middle. Germline-derived CDR1 and CDR2 are LNHDA and SQIVND (reference sequence). The CDR3: CASNNPGRVYQPQHF. The CDR3 DNA is TGTGCCAGCAATAACCCGGGCAGGGTTTATCAGCCCCAGCATTTT.

The chain couples TRBV6-5 to TRBJ1-3; TRBD1 matches 9 bases. The CDR3 spans 14 residues. Trimming cost V 4 bases and J 3 bases; bases outside gene matches: 1. Germline CDR1 is MNHEY and CDR2 is SVGAGI. The CDR3 reads CASSWDRVGNTIYF. CDR3 sequence (DNA): TGTGCCAGCAGTTGGGACAGGGTTGGAAACACCATATATTTT.

This chain uses TRBV5-1 with TRBJ2-2; 11 positions match TRBD2. This CDR3 contains 16 residues. Germline loops: CDR1 SGHRS, CDR2 YFSETQ. After removal of 3 bases from V and 6 bases from J, the junction contained 7 bases not matched to a gene. CDR3: CASSYIAGGPAGELFF. Here the CDR3 DNA reads TGCGCCAGCAGCTACATAGCGGGAGGGCCGGCCGGGGAGCTGTTTTTT. Based on the CDR3 plus reference TRBV5-1 and TRBJ2-2, the full variable domain is KAGVTQTPRYLIKTRGQQVTLSCSPISGHRSVSWYQQTPGQGLQFLFEYFSETQRNKGNFPGRFSGRQFSNSRSEMNVSTLELGDSALYLCASSYIAGGPAGELFFGEGSRLTVL.

This rearrangement joins TRBV2 to TRBJ2-5; 10 bases fit TRBD1. V gave up 5 bases and J gave up 4 bases; unmatched junction bases: 4. Looked up from germline, CDR1 is SNHLY and CDR2 is FYNNEI. The CDR3 covers 14 residues. CDR3 in amino acids: CASSLDRGRETQYF. In DNA form, the CDR3 reads TGTGCCAGCAGTCTGGACAGGGGGAGAGAGACCCAGTACTTC.

The V gene is TRBV4-3, the J gene TRBJ2-2; TRBD1 matches 7 bases. After removal of 4 bases from V and 6 bases from J, the junction contained 2 bases not matched to a gene. This CDR3 spans 13 amino acids. Germline CDR1 and CDR2: LGHNA and YSLEER. The CDR3 is CASSPTGSGELFF. The CDR3 DNA reads as TGCGCCAGCAGCCCGACAGGGTCCGGGGAGCTGTTTTTT.

The chain combines TRBV7-3 with TRBJ2-2; 10 nucleotides match TRBD1. V gave up 5 bases and J gave up 4 bases; unmatched junction bases: 7. Germline CDR1 reads SGHTA; CDR2 reads FQGTGA. This CDR3 has 16 residues. Here the CDR3 DNA reads TGTGCCAGCAGCCTCCGACAGGGGGCGAGCACCGGGGAGCTGTTTTTT. Translated: CASSLRQGASTGELFF.

J is TRBJ2-3 and V is TRBV10-3, with D maybe TRBD2 (6 bases). The CDR3 contains 14 residues. The germline V gene encodes CDR1 ENHRY and CDR2 SYGVKD. Trimming pared 7 bases from V and 1 base from J, leaving 12 bases between. The CDR3 DNA is TGTGCCATCAACGGTGCTAGCGGCACAGATACGCAGTATTTT. Translation: CAINGASGTDTQYF.

The J gene is TRBJ1-2, the V gene TRBV28; D is undetermined. This CDR3 region has 13 residues. Trimming cost V 3 bases and J 4 bases, with 9 bases left between them. CDR1 and CDR2 from the germline V gene are MDHEN and SYDVKM. In nucleotides, the CDR3 is TGTGCCAGCAGTTTGGTCAGTTCCTATGGCTACACCTTC. Protein sequence: CASSLVSSYGYTF.

This rearrangement joins TRBV5-4 to TRBJ2-3; tentatively, D is TRBD2 (6 bases). The ends were cut back, 0 bases at V and 3 bases at J, with 14 bases in the middle. The CDR3 length is 16 residues. Germline CDR1 SGHNT, CDR2 YYREEE (reference sequence). The CDR3 DNA reads TGTGCCAGCAGCTTGGCCGGGGGATTGGCAACAGATACGCAGTATTTT. Its protein product is CASSLAGGLATDTQYF.

The chain combines TRBV18 with TRBJ1-5, with D perhaps TRBD1 (6 bases). The CDR3 is 13 residues long. CDR1 is KGHSH and CDR2 is LQKENI in the germline V gene. The ends were cut back, 6 bases at V and 5 bases at J, with 11 bases in the middle. CDR3 region: CASSSEGDQPQHF. CDR3 DNA: TGTGCCAGCTCCTCCGAGGGGGATCAGCCCCAGCATTTT.

This clone has just a few counts. The chain employs TRBV7-9 and TRBJ1-6; possibly TRBD1 for D (5 bases). This CDR3 has 14 residues. The V gene lost 7 bases and the J gene lost 9 bases, with 16 bases spanning the gap. Germline lookup yields CDR1 SEHNR and CDR2 FQNEAQ (reference sequence). CDR3 sequence (DNA): TGTGCCAGCAACCTTCAGGGTCACGGTTCACCCCTCCACTTT. It codes for CASNLQGHGSPLHF.

This chain uses TRBV28 with TRBJ1-1; D ambiguous. Germline V gene lookup returns CDR1 MDHEN and CDR2 SYDVKM. The CDR3 length is 14 residues. V was pared by 4 bases and J by 5 bases, with 14 bases between. CDR3 protein: CASSSGSGKTEAFF. In DNA, the CDR3 is TGTGCCAGCAGTTCCGGGTCCGGGAAGACTGAAGCTTTCTTT.

This clone was picked up a small number of times. This rearrangement joins TRBV28 to TRBJ2-1, with a possible D match to TRBD1 (6 bases). The CDR3 runs to 18 residues. The V and J ends lost 5 bases and 1 base respectively, with 21 bases between them. CDR1 and CDR2 from the germline V gene are MDHEN and SYDVKM. CDR3 bases: TGTGCCAGCAGTCCCTACTCGGGGCTGGGGACATCCTACAATGAGCAGTTCTTC. Its translation: CASSPYSGLGTSYNEQFF.

Comment on this clone: Other DNA sequences in this specimen translate into the identical CDR3. J is TRBJ2-7 and V is TRBV5-1; TRBD1 agrees at 8 bases. V was clipped by 4 bases and J by 4 bases; unmatched bases: 10. CDR3 length equals 15 residues. The germline V gene encodes CDR1 SGHRS and CDR2 YFSETQ. The CDR3 loop reads CASSTDRGEGYEQYF. DNA of the CDR3: TGCGCCAGCAGCACAGACAGGGGAGAGGGTTACGAGCAGTACTTC.

This rearrangement joins TRBV25-1 to TRBJ1-1, with D perhaps TRBD1 (6 bases). The V and J ends lost 8 bases and 2 bases respectively, with 27 bases between them. Germline assignment: CDR1 MGHDK and CDR2 SYGVNS. The CDR3 length is 18 residues. The CDR3 DNA sequence: TGTGCCAGCGTCGGTACGGGGGGCCAAAGCACCGGAAACACTGAAGCTTTCTTT. It translates to CASVGTGGQSTGNTEAFF. The complete variable domain, with remaining parts taken from reference TRBV25-1 and TRBJ1-1, reads EADIYQTPRYLVIGTGKKITLECSQTMGHDKMYWYQQDPGMELHLIHYSYGVNSTEKGDLSSESTVSRIRTEHFPLTLESARPSHTSQYLCASVGTGGQSTGNTEAFFGQGTRLTVV.

V gene TRBV5-6 combines with J gene TRBJ1-6; 7 bases are a match to TRBD1. The CDR3 spans 14 residues. Trimming at V came to 4 bases and at J to 8 bases, leaving 6 bases not matched to a gene. CDR1 and CDR2 (germline): SGHDT, YYEEEE. CDR3 sequence: CASSARGSYSPLHF. CDR3 in DNA: TGTGCCAGCAGCGCCAGGGGGTCCTATTCACCCCTCCACTTT.

J is TRBJ2-7 and V is TRBV6-5; 7 bases map to TRBD1. The CDR3 covers 15 residues. V was pared by 5 bases and J by 2 bases, with 9 bases of the junction left unmatched. The germline V gene encodes CDR1 MNHEY and CDR2 SVGAGI. The CDR3, as DNA: TGTGCCAGCAGTCTTGGTGGGACAGTAACCTACGAGCAGTACTTC. It encodes CASSLGGTVTYEQYF.

CDR3 DNA: TGTGCCACCAGTGATCTCGGGTCGATAGCTTTCTTT. Its protein is CATSDLGSIAFF. The rearrangement uses TRBV24-1 and TRBJ1-1, with D unresolved. V gave up 3 bases and J gave up 10 bases, with 11 bases separating them. CDR1 is KGHDR, CDR2 SFDVKD, per germline. The CDR3 sequence is 12 residues long.